The 22 T cell receptor beta chains given below trace back to one sample, sequenced in a study of Tregs in tolerant kidney transplant recipients. Produced via immunoSEQ multiplex PCR; TCRdb's table is partial and in-frame only. The data hold 60,000 to 70,000 clones, with roughly 92% observed a single time. The material sequenced was CD8+ T cells from blood, taken before the transplant. The receptors here all came from a human donor who received a combined kidney and bone marrow transplant.

The chain links TRBV4-3 to TRBJ2-7; D perhaps matches TRBD1 (5 bases). Per germline, CDR1 LGHNA and CDR2 YSLEER. The V and J ends lost 0 bases and 6 bases respectively, with 12 bases between them. The CDR3 is 14 residues long. CDR3 sequence (DNA): TGCGCCAGCAGCCAAGATCAGACAGTGAGCGAGCAGTACTTC. Its translation: CASSQDQTVSEQYF.

This sequence joins TRBV18 and TRBJ1-1; TRBD1 aligns across 7 bases. There are 17 residues in the CDR3. Losses at the gene ends were 2 bases for V and 4 bases for J; bases not matched to a gene: 13. Germline lookup yields CDR1 KGHSH and CDR2 LQKENI. CDR3 nucleotides: TGTGCCAGCTCACCAAGACCCCGAAGGGGGCTCGGCACTGAAGCTTTCTTT. It codes for CASSPRPRRGLGTEAFF.

The chain recombines TRBV9 with TRBJ2-3, with TRBD2 matching 7 bases. Germline V gives CDR1 SGDLS, CDR2 YYNGEE. V lost 3 bases to trimming and J lost 4 bases; unmatched junction nucleotides: 14. This CDR3 is built from 17 residues. CDR3 sequence: CASSAPTGAGDPDTQYF. DNA of the CDR3: TGTGCCAGCAGCGCGCCTACTGGGGCGGGAGATCCAGATACGCAGTATTTT. Variable domain in full (rest from reference TRBV9 and TRBJ2-3): DSGVTQTPKHLITATGQRVTLRCSPRSGDLSVYWYQQSLDQGLQFLIQYYNGEERAKGNILERFSAQQFPDLHSELNLSSLELGDSALYFCASSAPTGAGDPDTQYFGPGTRLTVL.

J is TRBJ2-2 and V is TRBV11-2, with D hard to call. CDR3 length: 17 amino acids. CDR1 is SGHAT, CDR2 FQNNGV, per germline. V dropped 1 base and J dropped 10 bases, with 22 bases sitting between them. This CDR3 is CASSLVSRPTQLLELFF. CDR3 in DNA: TGTGCCAGCAGCTTAGTATCCAGGCCCACCCAATTACTGGAGCTGTTTTTT.

V usage is TRBV5-1 and J usage is TRBJ2-1; perhaps TRBD1 as D (6 bases). The V end lost 2 bases, the J end lost 7 bases, and 13 bases lay between the germline ends. Germline V gene sequence: CDR1 SGHRS, CDR2 YFSETQ. This CDR3 comprises 14 residues. CDR3 protein: CASSFAGQGNEQFF. In DNA, the CDR3 is TGCGCCAGCAGCTTCGCGGGCCAGGGGAATGAGCAGTTCTTC.

The chain couples TRBV7-9 to TRBJ2-7; possible D gene TRBD1, 6 bases. The CDR3 totals 15 residues. Trimming shortened V by 4 bases and J by 7 bases, and 20 bases separated the two germline ends. The V gene's germline CDR1 is SEHNR and CDR2 FQNEAQ (reference sequence). Here the CDR3 DNA reads TGTGCCAGCAGCTCCCCCCCGGGACACGGTTGGGAGCAGTACTTC. Translating it yields CASSSPPGHGWEQYF.

The J gene is TRBJ2-1, the V gene TRBV29-1; 7 positions match TRBD1. The V gene's germline CDR1 is SQVTM and CDR2 ANQGSEA. The V segment lost 5 bases and the J segment 1 base; nucleotides outside the gene matches: 5. The CDR3 length is 14 residues. The CDR3 reads CSVPTGASYNEQFF. For the CDR3, the DNA is TGCAGCGTTCCCACAGGGGCTTCCTACAATGAGCAGTTCTTC.

This clone turned up a few times. This chain joins TRBV6-1 and TRBJ1-5; 9 positions agree with TRBD1. Germline-derived CDR1 and CDR2 are MNHNS and SASEGT. The V segment lost 8 bases and the J segment 4 bases; nucleotides outside the gene matches: 6. This CDR3 is built from 14 residues. The CDR3 loop is CASGFGTGNQPQHF. For the CDR3, the DNA is TGTGCCAGCGGATTTGGGACAGGGAATCAGCCCCAGCATTTT.

V and J are TRBV28 and TRBJ1-1, with D tentatively TRBD1 (5 bases). The CDR3 is 14 residues long. The V end was cut by 2 bases, the J end by 2 bases, with 9 bases between. CDR1 is MDHEN and CDR2 is SYDVKM in the germline V gene. DNA of the CDR3: TGTGCCAGCAGTTTAGCACAGGAAAACACTGAAGCTTTCTTT. This gives the protein CASSLAQENTEAFF.

Remarks on this clone: In the same sample, other DNA sequences code for this CDR3. The chain uses TRBV30 and TRBJ1-2; D is perhaps TRBD1 (5 bases). The ends were cut back, 0 bases at V and 1 base at J, with 6 bases in the middle. The CDR3 extends over 13 amino acids. Germline loops: CDR1 GTSNPN, CDR2 SVGIG (reference sequence). The CDR3 here is CAWSVGDNYGYTF. The CDR3, as DNA: TGTGCCTGGAGTGTAGGGGATAACTATGGCTACACCTTC.

V gene TRBV7-9 combines with J gene TRBJ1-2; 7 bases line up with TRBD1. Germline CDR1 SEHNR, CDR2 FQNEAQ (reference sequence). V was clipped by 5 bases and J by 1 base; unmatched bases: 7. There are 15 residues in the CDR3. For the CDR3, the DNA is TGTGCCAGCAGCCCCGGACAGGATTTTAACTATGGCTACACCTTC. Residues: CASSPGQDFNYGYTF.

The V gene is TRBV6-5, the J gene TRBJ1-3; D not resolved. CDR3 length equals 14 residues. Germline lookup yields CDR1 MNHEY and CDR2 SVGAGI. Trimming shortened V by 2 bases and J by 0 bases, and 5 bases separated the two germline ends. The CDR3 region is CASSYESSGNTIYF. The DNA of the CDR3 is TGTGCCAGCAGTTACGAGAGCTCTGGAAACACCATATATTTT.

V usage is TRBV7-2 and J usage is TRBJ2-7; TRBD2 aligns across 9 bases. This CDR3 spans 15 amino acids. The ends lost 2 bases at V and 7 bases at J; junction bases unmatched: 9. The V gene's germline CDR1 is SGHTA and CDR2 FQGNSA. The CDR3 region is CASSLKGGGAWEQYF. CDR3 nucleotide sequence: TGTGCCAGCAGCTTAAAGGGCGGGGGGGCCTGGGAGCAGTACTTC.

This chain joins TRBV4-3 and TRBJ2-5, with TRBD2 matching over 10 bases. V shed 0 bases, J shed 1 base, and the junction held 14 bases outside the gene matches. This CDR3 comprises 20 residues. The germline V gene encodes CDR1 LGHNA and CDR2 YSLEER. CDR3 region: CASSQDLLLAGATLQETQYF. The CDR3 DNA is TGCGCCAGCAGCCAAGATCTTTTGCTAGCGGGGGCAACCCTCCAAGAGACCCAGTACTTC.

The chain's CDR3 is CASSLAGGPGPQHF. The CDR3 DNA reads TGTGCCAGCAGCTTAGCAGGGGGCCCAGGGCCCCAGCATTTT. The rearrangement links TRBV7-9 to TRBJ1-5; 7 positions agree with TRBD1. CDR3 size: 14 residues. V dropped 0 bases and J dropped 9; count of bases not matched to a gene: 5. The V gene's germline CDR1 is SEHNR and CDR2 FQNEAQ (reference sequence).

This chain joins TRBV19 and TRBJ2-7; a possible D gene is TRBD2 (5 bases). V was cut by 3 bases and J by 0 bases, with 6 bases left in between. Germline CDR1 and CDR2: LNHDA and SQIVND (reference sequence). The CDR3 is 13 residues long. The CDR3 region has the DNA TGTGCCAGTAGTATGAGCGGCTCCTACGAGCAGTACTTC. This encodes CASSMSGSYEQYF.

The V gene is TRBV15, the J gene TRBJ2-3; 10 bases are a match to TRBD2. Germline values: CDR1 LNHNV, CDR2 YYDKDF (reference sequence). V trimming: 2 bases; J trimming: 0 bases; junction bases outside the gene matches: 5. The CDR3 has 17 residues. CDR3 amino acids: CATSRLAGVSSTDTQYF. CDR3 DNA sequence: TGTGCCACCAGCAGACTAGCGGGGGTGTCTAGCACAGATACGCAGTATTTT.

V usage is TRBV4-3 and J usage is TRBJ2-1, with 10 positions matching TRBD1. V lost 4 bases and J lost 0; bases outside the gene matches: 15. Per germline, CDR1 LGHNA and CDR2 YSLEER. There are 20 residues in the CDR3. CDR3 amino acids: CASSRYLGGTGVSSYNEQFF. CDR3 coding DNA: TGCGCCAGCAGCCGATATTTGGGGGGGACAGGGGTTTCCTCCTACAATGAGCAGTTCTTC.

This rearrangement joins TRBV28 to TRBJ1-2; 10 positions match TRBD1. The germline CDR1 and CDR2 sequences are MDHEN and SYDVKM. Unmatched junction bases numbered 4, after V lost 3 bases and J lost 6 bases. This CDR3 is 14 amino acids long. This CDR3 is CASSFPGQGNGYTF. The CDR3 DNA sequence: TGTGCCAGCAGTTTCCCGGGACAGGGGAATGGCTACACCTTC.

The rearrangement uses TRBV9 and TRBJ2-3; 14 nucleotides match TRBD2. With V trimmed by 4 bases and J by 0 bases, 10 bases remained unmatched. CDR3 size: 19 residues. Germline CDR1 and CDR2: SGDLS and YYNGEE. The CDR3 DNA is TGTGCCAGCAGCCACGGGACTAGCGGGGGTCATACTAGCACAGATACGCAGTATTTT. Translated, it gives CASSHGTSGGHTSTDTQYF.

This clone was seen more than once but under ten times. The chain carries TRBV6-6 and TRBJ2-1; 12 positions match TRBD2. V lost 5 bases and J lost 5; bases outside the gene matches: 7. This CDR3 region has 16 residues. CDR1 MNHNY and CDR2 SVGAGI come from the germline V gene (reference sequence). This chain's CDR3 is CASSRLLAGGHNEQFF. In nucleotides, the CDR3 is TGTGCCAGCAGTCGTTTACTAGCGGGGGGCCACAATGAGCAGTTCTTC.

This sequence joins TRBV14 and TRBJ2-7, with 10 bases identical to TRBD1. V trimming: 4 bases; J trimming: 2 bases; junction bases outside the gene matches: 2. The CDR3 totals 14 residues. Germline V lookup: CDR1 SGHDN, CDR2 FVKESK. The CDR3 sequence: CASSPGQGTYEQYF. The CDR3 nucleotides are TGTGCCAGCAGCCCGGGACAGGGGACCTACGAGCAGTACTTC.